The 6 T cell receptor beta chains presented below share a single source sample, sequenced in a study of cytomegalovirus exposure and HLA in healthy donors. Primers: 60 Vbeta forward and 13 Jbeta reverse. Generated by immunoSEQ multiplex PCR, the TCRdb table keeps only in-frame clones and is missing some. The sample lists about 130,000 clones, around 73% seen once, with more than 0.95% in the top ten. Sequenced material: PBMCs. Receptors originate from a man aged 45-65 years in good health and CMV-seronegative.

The V and J genes are TRBV9 and TRBJ1-2, with D tentatively TRBD1 (5 bases). The length of the CDR3 is 13 residues. CDR1 is SGDLS, CDR2 YYNGEE, per germline. V lost 2 bases and J lost 5, with 10 bases in between. The CDR3 reads CASSVQGRYGYTF. CDR3 sequence (DNA): TGTGCCAGCAGCGTTCAGGGAAGGTATGGCTACACCTTC.

This chain's CDR3 is CASSLSGGSSYNEQFF. The DNA of the CDR3 is TGTGCCAGCAGCTTATCTGGCGGGAGCTCCTACAATGAGCAGTTCTTC. The V gene is TRBV7-9, the J gene TRBJ2-1, with TRBD2 matching over 7 bases. V lost 2 bases and J lost 0; bases outside the gene matches: 4. The CDR3 consists of 16 residues. CDR1 is SEHNR, CDR2 FQNEAQ, per germline (reference sequence).

The chain is built from TRBV7-9 and TRBJ2-7; 11 positions agree with TRBD2. The germline V gene encodes CDR1 SEHNR and CDR2 FQNEAQ (reference sequence). Unmatched junction bases numbered 6, after V lost 2 bases and J lost 6 bases. The CDR3 loop spans 15 amino acids. For the CDR3, the DNA is TGTGCCAGCAGCTTAAAACTAGCGGGGGCGGGCGAGCAGTACTTC. It encodes CASSLKLAGAGEQYF.

The chain combines TRBV10-3 with TRBJ2-7; D may be TRBD1 (6 bases). V lost 10 bases and J 1 base, leaving 11 bases between the germline ends. The CDR3 has 12 amino acids. Germline CDR1 and CDR2: ENHRY and SYGVKD. In nucleotides, the CDR3 is TGTGCCACCCTGGACAGATCCTACGAGCAGTACTTC. Residues: CATLDRSYEQYF.

Details on this clone: Other DNA variants within this sample encode the same CDR3. J is TRBJ1-1 and V is TRBV29-1, with unresolved D. Germline lookup yields CDR1 SQVTM and CDR2 ANQGSEA. V was shortened by 4 bases and J by 6 bases, with 12 bases between the two germline ends. CDR3 length equals 12 residues. This CDR3 reads CSVGKGAAEAFF. The DNA for the CDR3 is TGCAGCGTTGGAAAGGGAGCCGCTGAAGCTTTCTTT.

The CDR3 region is CAWAPLTSGRMVEQFF. The CDR3 nucleotides read TGTGCCTGGGCTCCTCTCACTAGCGGGAGAATGGTTGAGCAGTTCTTC. The chain combines TRBV30 with TRBJ2-1; 11 bases are a match to TRBD2. V lost 5 bases to trimming and J lost 9 bases; unmatched junction nucleotides: 15. The CDR3 covers 16 residues. Germline CDR1 reads GTSNPN; CDR2 reads SVGIG (reference sequence).